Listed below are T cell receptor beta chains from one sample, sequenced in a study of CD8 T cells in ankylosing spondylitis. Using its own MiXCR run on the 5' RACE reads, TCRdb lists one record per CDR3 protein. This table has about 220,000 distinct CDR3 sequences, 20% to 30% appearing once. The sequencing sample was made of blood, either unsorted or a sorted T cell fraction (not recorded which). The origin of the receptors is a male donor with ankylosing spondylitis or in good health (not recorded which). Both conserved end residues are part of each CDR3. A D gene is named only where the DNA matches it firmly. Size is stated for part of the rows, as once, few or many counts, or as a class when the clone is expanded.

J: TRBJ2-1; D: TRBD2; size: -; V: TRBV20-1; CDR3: CSARRPRAGGFDEQFF; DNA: TGCAGTGCTAGAAGGCCAAGGGCGGGAGGCTTCGATGAGCAGTTCTTC
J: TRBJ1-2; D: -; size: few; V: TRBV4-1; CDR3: CASSQRTDIYGYTF; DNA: TGCGCCAGCAGCCAAAGGACGGACATCTATGGCTACACCTTC
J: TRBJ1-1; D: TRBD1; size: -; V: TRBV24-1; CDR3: CATSEDRARKAFF; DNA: TGTGCCACCAGTGAAGACAGGGCACGGAAAGCTTTCTTT
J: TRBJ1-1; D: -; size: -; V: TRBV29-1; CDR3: CSVPKAGAVTEAFF; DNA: TGCAGCGTACCAAAGGCCGGGGCGGTCACTGAAGCTTTCTTT
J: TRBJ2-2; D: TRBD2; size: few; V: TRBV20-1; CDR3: CSASLAGDPAGELFF; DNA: TGCAGTGCTAGTCTGGCGGGAGACCCTGCCGGGGAGCTGTTTTTT
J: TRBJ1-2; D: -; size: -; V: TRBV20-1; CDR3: CSATRLNANYGYTF; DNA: TGCAGTGCTACCCGACTCAATGCGAACTATGGCTACACCTTC
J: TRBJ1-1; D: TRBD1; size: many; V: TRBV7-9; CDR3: CASSLAETGTAFF; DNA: TGTGCCAGCAGCTTAGCGGAGACAGGGACGGCTTTCTTT
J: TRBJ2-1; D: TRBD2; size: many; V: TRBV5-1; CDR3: CASSWTSPPNEQFF; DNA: TGCGCCAGCAGCTGGACTAGCCCGCCCAATGAGCAGTTCTTC
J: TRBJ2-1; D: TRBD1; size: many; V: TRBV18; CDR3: CASSPWTGGDSSEQFF; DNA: TGTGCCAGCTCACCATGGACAGGGGGTGACTCTAGTGAGCAGTTCTTC
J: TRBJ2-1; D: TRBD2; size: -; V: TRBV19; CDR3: CASSWTSGTYNEQFF; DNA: TGTGCCAGTAGTTGGACTAGCGGGACTTACAATGAGCAGTTCTTC
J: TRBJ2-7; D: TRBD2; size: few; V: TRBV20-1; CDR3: CSARDTSGRVYEQYF; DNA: TGCAGTGCTAGAGATACCAGCGGGAGGGTCTACGAGCAGTACTTC
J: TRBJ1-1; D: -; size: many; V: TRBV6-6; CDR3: CASTQTVEAFF; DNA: TGTGCCAGCACCCAGACAGTTGAAGCTTTCTTT
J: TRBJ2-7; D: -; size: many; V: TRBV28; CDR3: CASSLGLSSYEQYF; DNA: TGTGCCAGCAGTTTGGGACTGAGCTCCTACGAGCAGTACTTC
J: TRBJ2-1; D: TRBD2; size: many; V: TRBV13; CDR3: CASSFPQGLAVSNEQFF; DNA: TGTGCCAGCAGCTTCCCGCAGGGACTAGCGGTAAGCAATGAGCAGTTCTTC
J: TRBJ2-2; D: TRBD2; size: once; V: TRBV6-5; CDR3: CASSYRTSGRHTGELFF; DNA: TGTGCCAGCAGTTACCGGACTAGCGGGAGGCACACCGGGGAGCTGTTTTTT
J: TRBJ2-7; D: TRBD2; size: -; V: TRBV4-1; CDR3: CASSQEYSATSGRNF; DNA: TGCGCCAGCAGCCAAGAGTATTCGGCGACTAGCGGGAGGAACTTC
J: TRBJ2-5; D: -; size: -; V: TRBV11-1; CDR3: CASSPGKKGTPDLKTQYF; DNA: TGTGCCAGCAGCCCAGGGAAAAAGGGGACCCCCGATCTCAAGACCCAGTACTTC
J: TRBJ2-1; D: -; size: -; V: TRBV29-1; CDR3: CSVTGFNEQFF; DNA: TGCAGCGTAACAGGGTTCAATGAGCAGTTCTTC
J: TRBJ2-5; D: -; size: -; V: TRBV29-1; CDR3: CSVVAAQETQYF; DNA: TGCAGCGTTGTGGCAGCACAAGAGACCCAGTACTTC
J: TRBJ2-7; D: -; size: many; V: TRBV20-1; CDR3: CSARSPVMVEGLREQYF; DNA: TGCAGTGCTAGATCTCCCGTGATGGTCGAGGGCCTTCGGGAGCAGTACTTC
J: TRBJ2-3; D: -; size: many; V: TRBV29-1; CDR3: CSVVEGDTQYF; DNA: TGCAGCGTTGTCGAGGGTGATACGCAGTATTTT
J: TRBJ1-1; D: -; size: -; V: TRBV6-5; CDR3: CASSYSSSLFNTEAFF; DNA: TGTGCCAGCAGTTACTCGAGTAGCCTCTTTAACACTGAAGCTTTCTTT
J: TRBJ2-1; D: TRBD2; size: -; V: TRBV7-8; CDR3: CASSLGTSGSRSYNEQFF; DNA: TGTGCCAGCAGCTTAGGAACTAGCGGGAGTAGATCCTACAATGAGCAGTTCTTC
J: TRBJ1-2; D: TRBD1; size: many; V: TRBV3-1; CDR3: CATSTGGPYGYTF; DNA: TGTGCCACCAGCACAGGGGGACCTTATGGCTACACCTTC
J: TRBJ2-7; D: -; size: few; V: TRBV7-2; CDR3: CASKGYGSYEQYF; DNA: TGTGCCAGCAAGGGGTATGGGTCTTACGAGCAGTACTTC
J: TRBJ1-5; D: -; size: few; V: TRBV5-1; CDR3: CASSTGLNQPQHF; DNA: TGCGCCAGTTCAACAGGGCTCAATCAGCCCCAGCATTTT
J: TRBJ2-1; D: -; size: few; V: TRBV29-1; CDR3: CSVEAVFRFF; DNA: TGCAGCGTTGAGGCGGTATTTCGGTTCTTC
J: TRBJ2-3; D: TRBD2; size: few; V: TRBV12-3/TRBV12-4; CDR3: CASSLGSGRAKDTQYF; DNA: TGTGCCAGCAGTTTAGGTAGCGGGAGGGCCAAAGATACGCAGTATTTT
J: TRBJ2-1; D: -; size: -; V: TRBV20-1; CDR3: CSVPFGRDEQFF; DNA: TGCAGTGTCCCCTTCGGTAGGGATGAGCAGTTCTTC